This paragraph reports one TCR beta chain. Its antigen is unknown. This sample was taken from a study of monozygotic twins with inflammatory bowel disease. There are 14 residues in the CDR3. The study, taken as a whole, reports: Lower sharing of clonotypes with other individuals was seen in IBD patients than in healthy twins. This was most marked in patients showing signs of disease activity. Distinction of different T cell subtypes was not possible.

The UMIs contained a 6-nucleotide sample barcode. They were added by template switching during cDNA synthesis. Both TCRalpha and TCRbeta cDNA were subjected to two nested PCRs lasting around 15 and 9 cycles. TCRdb reprocessed the 5' RACE reads and keeps a single row for each CDR3 protein, giving no DNA. The sample yields more than 110,000 distinct CDR3 sequences, of which the top ten take up 1.2%. This receptor was identified in a human donor with ulcerative colitis or Crohn's disease, or a healthy co-twin of an affected twin (not recorded which). V usage is TRBV12-3 or TRBV12-4 and J usage is TRBJ1-3. Sample: blood. CDR3 protein: CASMEVSSGNTIYF.